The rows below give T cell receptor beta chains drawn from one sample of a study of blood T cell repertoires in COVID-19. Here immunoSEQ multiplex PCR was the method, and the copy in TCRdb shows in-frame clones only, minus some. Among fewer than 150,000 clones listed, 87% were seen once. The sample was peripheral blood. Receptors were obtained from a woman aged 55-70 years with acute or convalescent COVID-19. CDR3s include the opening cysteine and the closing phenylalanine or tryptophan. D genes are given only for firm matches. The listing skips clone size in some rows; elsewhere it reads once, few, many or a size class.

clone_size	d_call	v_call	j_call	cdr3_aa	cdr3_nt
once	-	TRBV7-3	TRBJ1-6	CASSLMGFYNSPLHF	TGTGCCAGCAGCTTAATGGGCTTTTATAATTCACCCCTCCACTTT
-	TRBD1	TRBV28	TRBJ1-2	CASSLVGQGGGYTF	TGTGCCAGCAGTTTAGTCGGACAGGGAGGAGGCTACACCTTC
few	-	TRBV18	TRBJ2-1	CASSFGTSFTDEQFF	TGTGCCAGCTCATTCGGGACTTCCTTTACGGATGAGCAGTTCTTC
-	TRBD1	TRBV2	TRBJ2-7	CASNSGTGSYEQYF	TGTGCCAGCAATTCCGGGACAGGGTCCTACGAGCAGTACTTC
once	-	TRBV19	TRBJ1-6	CASSTRTENSPLHF	TGTGCCAGTAGTACCCGGACTGAAAATTCACCCCTCCACTTT
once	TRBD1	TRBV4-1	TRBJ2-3	CASSLTGDTDTQYF	TGCGCCAGCAGTCTTACAGGGGACACAGATACGCAGTATTTT
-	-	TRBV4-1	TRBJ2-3	CASSRTWAFTDTQYF	TGCGCCAGCAGCCGGACTTGGGCCTTCACAGATACGCAGTATTTT
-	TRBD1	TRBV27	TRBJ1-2	CASKRRQGSLTYGYTF	TGTGCCAGCAAGCGCCGACAGGGCTCCCTAACTTATGGCTACACCTTC
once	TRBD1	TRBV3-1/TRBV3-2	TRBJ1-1	CASSPPPGQRNTEAFF	TGTGCCAGCAGCCCCCCCCCGGGACAGAGGAACACTGAAGCTTTCTTT
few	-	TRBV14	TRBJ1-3	CASSQDPRNTIYF	TGTGCCAGCAGCCAAGATCCCAGAAACACCATATATTTT
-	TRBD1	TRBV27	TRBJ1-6	CASSLPGQGNSPLHF	TGTGCCAGCAGCCTGCCGGGACAGGGTAATTCACCCCTCCACTTT
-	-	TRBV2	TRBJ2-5	CASSEGGQETQYF	TGTGCCAGCAGTGAGGGGGGTCAAGAGACCCAGTACTTC
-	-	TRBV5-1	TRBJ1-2	CASSSVGGGLSYTF	TGCGCCAGCAGCTCCGTTGGGGGCGGTCTTAGCTACACCTTC
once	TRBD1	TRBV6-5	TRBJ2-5	CASSYGTGRWETQYF	TGTGCCAGCAGTTACGGGACAGGGAGGTGGGAGACCCAGTACTTC
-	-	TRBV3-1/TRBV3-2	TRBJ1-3	CASSLQSGSMAGNTIYF	TGTGCCAGCAGCCTCCAATCAGGGTCCATGGCTGGAAACACCATATATTTT
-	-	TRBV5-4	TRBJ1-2	CASSLDPGVTNYGYTF	TGTGCCAGCAGCTTGGATCCAGGGGTTACGAACTATGGCTACACCTTC
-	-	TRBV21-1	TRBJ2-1	CASSTQATSGRGNEQFF	TGTGCCAGCAGCACCCAGGCCACCAGCGGGAGAGGCAATGAGCAGTTCTTC
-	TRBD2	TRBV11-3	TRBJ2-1	CASRLGTSGRDEQFF	TGTGCCAGCAGACTGGGGACTAGCGGGAGGGATGAGCAGTTCTTC
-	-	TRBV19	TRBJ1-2	CASRGGTVYGYTF	TGTGCCAGTAGGGGCGGGACGGTCTATGGCTACACCTTC
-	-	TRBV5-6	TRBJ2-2	CASSRGTGELFF	TGTGCCAGCAGCAGGGGCACCGGGGAGCTGTTTTTT
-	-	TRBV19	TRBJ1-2	CASSIRGSGYTF	TGTGCCAGTAGTATCCGAGGGTCTGGCTACACCTTC
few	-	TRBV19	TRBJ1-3	CASQQGPRDTIYF	TGTGCCAGTCAACAGGGACCTCGGGACACCATATATTTT